The text below deals with one T cell receptor beta chain. Antigen unknown. The second PCR ran roughly 6 to 11 cycles with a sample-barcoded 5' primer and J-beta primers. TCRdb reprocessed the 5' RACE reads with MiXCR, giving one entry per CDR3 protein. The sample contains about 580,000 distinct CDR3 sequences, less than 60% of which appear only once. The CDR3 runs 16 residues. Germline V gene data show CDR1 as MNHEY and CDR2 as SMNVEV (reference sequence). This specimen belongs to a study of blood T cells in healthy people across ages. Findings of the study overall: Researchers said unsorted PBMCs prevented a conclusive naive versus antigen-experienced comparison.

V is TRBV27 and J is TRBJ2-7; perhaps TRBD2 as D (6 bases). The tail of the sequence fits TRBJ2-4 better, so the J call may be wrong. Sequencing input: blood. This receptor was identified in a man at least 80 years old in good health. The CDR3 nucleotides are TGTGCCAGCAGTTCTTCCTTCCGGGGGAAACGGGACATTCAGTACTTC. Translated: CASSSSFRGKRDIQYF.